The rows below give T cell receptor beta chains drawn from one sample of a study of blood T cell repertoires in COVID-19. Only in-frame clones appear in the TCRdb table, and some are missing; sequencing was by immunoSEQ multiplex PCR. The sample includes about 66,000 clones, just over 85% of them seen just once. Specimen: peripheral blood. The source of these receptors is a man aged 50 to 60 with active COVID-19. The CDR3 runs from the conserved cysteine through the conserved F or W. D genes are given only for firm matches. Clone sizes are given selectively: once, few, many, or a class where the clone is expanded.

V gene	clone size	J gene	D gene	CDR3 protein	CDR3 DNA
TRBV7-9	few	TRBJ1-2	.	CASSPPQRGNYGYTF	TGTGCCAGCAGCCCACCCCAAAGGGGTAACTATGGCTACACCTTC
TRBV5-1	.	TRBJ1-1	TRBD1	CASSLVPGGLKVAFF	TGCGCCAGCAGCTTGGTCCCAGGGGGCCTTAAGGTGGCTTTCTTT
TRBV4-1	.	TRBJ2-4	TRBD2	CASSQESAGGRNIQYF	TGCGCCAGCAGCCAAGAAAGCGCGGGGGGCAGAAACATTCAGTACTTC
TRBV6-6	.	TRBJ1-2	.	CASSPRGSGYTF	TGTGCCAGCAGTCCGAGGGGGTCTGGCTACACCTTC
TRBV2	.	TRBJ2-7	TRBD1	CASRWTGGTLKAYEQYF	TGTGCCAGCAGGTGGACAGGGGGAACATTAAAAGCCTACGAGCAGTACTTC
TRBV3-1/TRBV3-2	.	TRBJ2-1	TRBD1	CASSQLGQSNEQFF	TGTGCCAGCAGCCAATTGGGACAGAGCAATGAGCAGTTCTTC
TRBV14	.	TRBJ1-1	.	CASSPLRNTEAFF	TGTGCCAGCAGCCCGCTACGGAACACTGAAGCTTTCTTT
TRBV5-1	.	TRBJ2-1	TRBD2	CASSLSGGSYNEQFF	TGCGCCAGCAGCTTAAGCGGGGGCTCCTACAATGAGCAGTTCTTC
TRBV5-1	.	TRBJ1-5	TRBD1	CASSLTGQGNQPQHF	TGCGCCAGCTCTCTTACGGGACAGGGCAATCAGCCCCAGCATTTT
TRBV5-1	.	TRBJ2-3	TRBD2	CASSFSGTSTDTQYF	TGCGCCAGCAGCTTTAGCGGGACCTCTACGGATACGCAGTATTTT
TRBV19	.	TRBJ2-1	TRBD1	CASSSLDRVSDEQFF	TGTGCCAGTAGTTCGCTGGACAGGGTGAGCGATGAGCAGTTCTTC
TRBV9	.	TRBJ2-5	TRBD1	CASSAGQGRETQYF	TGTGCCAGCAGCGCCGGACAGGGTCGGGAGACCCAGTACTTC
TRBV5-1	.	TRBJ2-2	TRBD2	CASSILAGENTGELFF	TGCGCCAGCAGCATACTAGCGGGGGAGAACACCGGGGAGCTGTTTTTT
TRBV3-1/TRBV3-2	.	TRBJ1-1	.	CASMGGTEAFF	TGTGCCAGCATGGGGGGCACTGAAGCTTTCTTT
TRBV19	.	TRBJ2-5	.	CASRRTAVAPETQYF	TGTGCCAGTAGAAGGACAGCAGTAGCCCCGGAGACCCAGTACTTC
TRBV5-1	once	TRBJ2-3	TRBD2	CASSPGTTTDTQYF	TGCGCCAGCAGCCCAGGGACTACCACAGATACGCAGTATTTT
TRBV3-1/TRBV3-2	.	TRBJ2-2	TRBD2	CASRSLAGNTGELFF	TGTGCCAGCAGATCACTAGCGGGAAACACCGGGGAGCTGTTTTTT
TRBV3-1/TRBV3-2	.	TRBJ2-3	TRBD2	CASSQVPFRGGATDTQYF	TGTGCCAGCAGCCAAGTCCCATTTCGCGGGGGGGCCACAGATACGCAGTATTTT
TRBV7-9	.	TRBJ2-1	TRBD1	CASSSGPGQGHNEQFF	TGTGCCAGCAGCTCGGGCCCGGGACAGGGCCACAATGAGCAGTTCTTC
TRBV6-7	.	TRBJ1-4	TRBD1	CASSRTGLYTNEKLFF	TGTGCCAGCAGCCGGACAGGGTTATACACTAATGAAAAACTGTTTTTT
TRBV6-6	.	TRBJ2-7	.	CASSPLGGYEQYF	TGTGCCAGCAGTCCACTAGGCGGTTACGAGCAGTACTTC
TRBV5-4	.	TRBJ1-2	.	CASSLDVGGGYGYTF	TGTGCCAGCAGCTTGGATGTCGGGGGAGGATATGGCTACACCTTC
TRBV29-1	.	TRBJ2-4	TRBD2	CSVDELALAKNIQYF	TGCAGCGTTGACGAACTAGCGTTAGCCAAAAACATTCAGTACTTC
TRBV5-4	.	TRBJ2-5	.	CASSSKQTSTETQYF	TGTGCCAGCAGCTCCAAACAGACTAGTACAGAGACCCAGTACTTC
TRBV27	.	TRBJ1-5	.	CASSLRRAPNQPQHF	TGTGCCAGCAGTTTGAGGAGGGCACCCAATCAGCCCCAGCATTTT
TRBV7-2	.	TRBJ2-2	TRBD2	CASSSEREAGELFF	TGTGCCAGCAGCTCTGAGCGGGAGGCCGGGGAGCTGTTTTTT
TRBV9	.	TRBJ2-2	.	CASSPPSTGGTGELFF	TGTGCCAGCAGCCCCCCTAGTACCGGTGGCACCGGGGAGCTGTTTTTT
TRBV10-3	.	TRBJ2-2	TRBD1	CAISGILVVSAGGRSGELFF	TGTGCCATCAGTGGGATACTGGTGGTTTCTGCAGGGGGACGTTCCGGGGAGCTGTTTTTT
TRBV11-3	.	TRBJ2-5	.	CASSRLPQETQYF	TGTGCCAGCAGCAGACTACCACAAGAGACCCAGTACTTC
TRBV29-1	.	TRBJ1-4	.	CSVGVRANEKLFF	TGCAGCGTTGGGGTCAGGGCTAATGAAAAACTGTTTTTT
TRBV19	.	TRBJ2-3	TRBD2	CASGTSGQPSTDTQYF	TGTGCCAGCGGGACTAGCGGGCAGCCAAGCACAGATACGCAGTATTTT
TRBV11-3	few	TRBJ1-3	TRBD1	CASKQDSGQGTIYF	TGTGCCAGCAAGCAGGACAGTGGACAGGGCACCATATATTTT
TRBV6-1	.	TRBJ1-6	.	CASSFDRNSPLHF	TGTGCCAGCAGTTTCGACAGGAATTCACCCCTCCACTTT
TRBV6-6	.	TRBJ1-5	.	CASSYNTDGQPQHF	TGTGCCAGCAGTTACAATACAGACGGTCAGCCCCAGCATTTT
TRBV3-1/TRBV3-2	.	TRBJ2-1	TRBD2	CASSQVSGGAHEQFF	TGTGCCAGCAGCCAAGTCAGCGGGGGGGCCCATGAGCAGTTCTTC
TRBV6-6	few	TRBJ1-1	.	CASSFLSGTFTEAFF	TGTGCCAGCAGTTTTTTGTCCGGGACATTCACTGAAGCTTTCTTT
TRBV2	.	TRBJ1-2	TRBD1	CASSADRDYGYTF	TGTGCCAGCAGCGCAGACAGGGACTATGGCTACACCTTC
TRBV5-1	.	TRBJ1-2	TRBD1	CASSRGQGAVNYGYTF	TGCGCCAGCAGCAGGGGACAGGGGGCGGTTAACTATGGCTACACCTTC
TRBV14	.	TRBJ2-2	TRBD2	CASSQDWAGGPTGELFF	TGTGCCAGCAGCCAAGATTGGGCGGGAGGGCCCACCGGGGAGCTGTTTTTT
TRBV2	.	TRBJ2-7	.	CASSVAVYEQYF	TGTGCCAGCAGTGTGGCAGTTTACGAGCAGTACTTC
TRBV19	few	TRBJ2-7	TRBD1	CASSIGGQGSEQYF	TGTGCCAGTAGTATAGGGGGACAGGGGAGCGAGCAGTACTTC
TRBV6-5	.	TRBJ1-1	TRBD1	CASSSQRGQGAFF	TGTGCCAGCAGTTCTCAGAGGGGGCAGGGAGCTTTCTTT
TRBV12-5	.	TRBJ1-2	.	CASGLDQGRRGYGYTF	TGTGCTAGTGGTTTGGATCAGGGCAGGAGGGGCTATGGCTACACCTTC
TRBV6-4	few	TRBJ2-7	.	CASPDSQAYEQYF	TGTGCCAGCCCGGACAGCCAAGCCTACGAGCAGTACTTC
TRBV20-1	once	TRBJ2-1	.	CSAAPRWEQFF	TGCAGTGCCGCCCCCCGGTGGGAGCAGTTCTTC
TRBV19	.	TRBJ2-5	TRBD2	CASRGTSGRLGQETQYF	TGTGCCAGTAGGGGGACTAGCGGGAGACTGGGGCAAGAGACCCAGTACTTC
TRBV9	.	TRBJ2-7	.	CASSVAYSPYEQYF	TGTGCCAGCAGCGTAGCTTACAGCCCCTACGAGCAGTACTTC
TRBV4-1	.	TRBJ1-2	TRBD1	CASSPPPGQGAGGYTF	TGCGCCAGCAGCCCTCCACCCGGACAGGGGGCGGGGGGCTACACCTTC
TRBV5-1	.	TRBJ1-1	.	CASSPRENTEAFF	TGCGCCAGCAGCCCACGGGAGAACACTGAAGCTTTCTTT
TRBV10-3	few	TRBJ2-7	TRBD2	CAISTGTRGYEQYF	TGTGCCATCAGTACCGGGACTAGAGGCTACGAGCAGTACTTC
TRBV6-5	.	TRBJ2-7	.	CASRRTIGGNYEQYF	TGTGCCAGCCGTCGAACTATCGGCGGAAACTACGAGCAGTACTTC
TRBV12-1	once	TRBJ1-4	.	CASSSHPRGGLSEKLFF	TGTGCCAGCAGCTCCCATCCTAGGGGGGGCCTAAGTGAAAAACTGTTTTTT